Given below is one TCR beta chain in context. The sample is drawn from a study of blood T cell repertoires in COVID-19. At the level of the study: Specimens from acute and convalescent COVID-19 originated in the United States, Italy and Spain. The analysed material was cDNA or gDNA that came from T cells, B-cell-depleted T cells, or PBMCs.

Methods used by the authors: Estimation of nucleated cell counts relied on the amplification of reference gene primers. Here immunoSEQ multiplex PCR was the method, and the copy in TCRdb shows in-frame clones only, minus some. The DNA was the basis for D and trimming; V, J and clone size are from that table. The data show more than 200,000 clones, roughly 80% seen once. V shed 4 bases, J shed 9 bases, and the junction held 10 bases outside the gene matches. Germline V gene lookup returns CDR1 SQVTM and CDR2 ANQGSEA. The CDR3 is made up of 14 amino acids. Input material: peripheral blood. The clonotype comes from a man aged 80 or over with acute or convalescent COVID-19. V gene TRBV29-1 combines with J gene TRBJ2-3; 10 bases fit TRBD1. The CDR3: CSVGGGQGRLTQYF. In DNA form, the CDR3 reads TGCAGCGTTGGGGGGGGACAGGGGAGACTAACGCAGTATTTT.